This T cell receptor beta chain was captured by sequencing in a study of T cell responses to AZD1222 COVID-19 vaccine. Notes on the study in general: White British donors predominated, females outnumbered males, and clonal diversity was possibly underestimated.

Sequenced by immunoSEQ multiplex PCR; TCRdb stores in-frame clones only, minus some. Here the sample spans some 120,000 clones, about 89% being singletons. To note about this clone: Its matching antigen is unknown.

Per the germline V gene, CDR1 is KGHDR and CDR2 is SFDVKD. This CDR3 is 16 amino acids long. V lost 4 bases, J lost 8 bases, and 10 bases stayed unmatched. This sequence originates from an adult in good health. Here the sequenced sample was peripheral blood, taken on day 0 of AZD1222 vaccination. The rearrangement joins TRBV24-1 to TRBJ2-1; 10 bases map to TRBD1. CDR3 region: CATSDPGTGARDEQFF. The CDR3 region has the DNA TGTGCCACCAGTGACCCCGGGACAGGGGCGCGGGATGAGCAGTTCTTC.